The sequence of this TCR beta chain was determined in a study of radiation and T cells in renal cell carcinoma. As for the study in general: Nephrectomy followed 15 Gy stereotactic body radiation by 4 weeks.

The time point: baseline pretreatment blood. Treatment denoted: 15 Gy SBRT to primary tumor, nephrectomy 4 weeks later. The tumor was a clear cell renal cell carcinoma. The CDR3 has 15 residues. The V end lost 0 bases, the J end lost 3 bases, and 8 bases lay between the germline ends. CDR1 and CDR2 (germline): SGHDN, FVKESK. Using immunoSEQ multiplex PCR, the repertoire was profiled, and TCRdb retains in-frame clones only, with some absent. The sample yields some 150,000 clones, 70% to 90% seen once. The input for sequencing was blood, taken from a patient whose treatment included radiotherapy and nephrectomy. The receptor was derived from a woman in her forties or fifties with renal cell carcinoma. The chain combines TRBV14 with TRBJ1-4; D gene ambiguous. CDR3 protein: CASSQEPDPNEKLFF. The CDR3 DNA is TGTGCCAGCAGCCAAGAGCCAGACCCTAATGAAAAACTGTTTTTT.